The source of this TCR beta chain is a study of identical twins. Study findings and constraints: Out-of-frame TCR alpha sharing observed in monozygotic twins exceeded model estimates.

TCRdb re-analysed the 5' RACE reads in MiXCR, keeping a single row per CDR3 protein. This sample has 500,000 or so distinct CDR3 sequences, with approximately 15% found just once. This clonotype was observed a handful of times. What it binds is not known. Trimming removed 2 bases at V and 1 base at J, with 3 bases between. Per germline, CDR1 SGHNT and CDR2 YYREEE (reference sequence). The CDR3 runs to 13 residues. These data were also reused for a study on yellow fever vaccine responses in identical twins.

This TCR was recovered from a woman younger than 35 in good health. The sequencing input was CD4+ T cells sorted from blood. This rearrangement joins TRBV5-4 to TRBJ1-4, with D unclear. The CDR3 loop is CASSFETNEKLFF. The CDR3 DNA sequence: TGTGCCAGCAGCTTCGAAACTAATGAAAAACTGTTTTTT.